The 8 T cell receptor beta chains below were found in one sample sequenced in a study of technical replicates of blood from several donors. Generated by immunoSEQ multiplex PCR, the TCRdb table keeps only in-frame clones and is missing some. The sample lists some 73,000 clones, roughly 90% occurring once. The sample taken for sequencing was PBMCs. All receptors derive from a human donor in good health. Some clones in this sample may be carry-over from other donors' samples.

The rearrangement links TRBV6-5 to TRBJ2-1; D is unclear. Germline CDR1 reads MNHEY; CDR2 reads SVGAGI. The CDR3 has 14 residues. V was pared by 4 bases and J by 0 bases, with 7 bases between. CDR3 coding DNA: TGTGCCAGCAGTTTTGTGAGCTCCTACAATGAGCAGTTCTTC. It codes for CASSFVSSYNEQFF.

The chain employs TRBV12-5 and TRBJ2-7; 10 bases match TRBD2. The CDR3 is 15 residues long. Per the germline V gene, CDR1 is LGHNT and CDR2 is FRNRAP. V trimming: 5 bases; J trimming: 5 bases; junction bases outside the gene matches: 9. CDR3: CASGTPLAGVNEQYF. The CDR3 DNA sequence: TGTGCTAGTGGTACCCCGCTAGCGGGAGTAAACGAGCAGTACTTC.

The chain employs TRBV7-7 and TRBJ1-5, with unresolved D. Germline CDR1 is SSHAT and CDR2 is FNYEAQ (reference sequence). CDR3 size: 16 residues. V was shortened by 1 base and J by 3 bases, with 13 bases between the two germline ends. The CDR3 here is CASSLVSGSLNQPQHF. CDR3 sequence (DNA): TGTGCCAGCAGCTTAGTATCAGGCTCGCTCAATCAGCCCCAGCATTTT. The full variable domain, in which reference TRBV7-7 and TRBJ1-5 provide the parts outside the CDR3, is GAGVSQSPRYKVTKRGQDVTLRCDPISSHATLYWYQQALGQGPEFLTYFNYEAQPDKSGLPSDRFSAERPEGSISTLTIQRTEQRDSAMYRCASSLVSGSLNQPQHFGDGTRLSIL.

The chain uses TRBV12-5 and TRBJ2-7; the match to TRBD2 covers 7 bases. J gave up 9 bases and V 1 base, and 9 bases lay outside the gene matches. The germline gives CDR1 LGHNT, CDR2 FRNRAP. The CDR3 contains 14 residues. This CDR3 reads CASGLEPGGEGQYF. The CDR3 region has the DNA TGTGCTAGTGGTTTGGAACCCGGTGGGGAGGGGCAGTACTTC.

V is TRBV7-2 and J is TRBJ1-1; D call uncertain. This CDR3 has 14 residues. V lost 2 bases, J lost 0 bases, and 7 bases lay in between. Germline assignment: CDR1 SGHTA and CDR2 FQGNSA. This CDR3 reads CASSLNRMNTEAFF. The CDR3 bases are TGTGCCAGCAGCTTAAACAGAATGAACACTGAAGCTTTCTTT.

The rearrangement uses TRBV7-8 and TRBJ1-1, with a tentative D call TRBD1 (5 bases). The CDR3 length is 14 residues. V lost 7 bases and J 1 base, leaving 13 bases between the germline ends. CDR1 is SGHVS and CDR2 is FQNEAQ in the germline V gene. The CDR3 region is CASKWGRENTEAFF. DNA of the CDR3: TGTGCCAGCAAGTGGGGCAGGGAGAACACTGAAGCTTTCTTT.

The chain carries TRBV9 and TRBJ2-2; 8 nucleotides line up with TRBD1. Germline V gene data show CDR1 as SGDLS and CDR2 as YYNGEE. The CDR3 runs 18 residues. The J segment lost 1 base and the V segment lost 3 bases, leaving 11 bases of the junction unmatched. The CDR3 DNA follows: TGTGCCAGCAGCGATAGTCCCTCCGGGACAGGGAACACCGGGGAGCTGTTTTTT. Amino acid sequence: CASSDSPSGTGNTGELFF.

The genes are TRBV12-5 and TRBJ2-5; TRBD2 agrees at 14 bases. Germline V lookup: CDR1 LGHNT, CDR2 FRNRAP. This CDR3 spans 15 amino acids. V lost 4 bases and J lost 9; bases outside the gene matches: 7. The DNA for the CDR3 is TGTGCTAGTGGTTGGGGGACTAGCGGGGGATCCGCCCAGTACTTC. Amino acid sequence: CASGWGTSGGSAQYF. Together with reference TRBV12-5 and TRBJ2-5, the CDR3 gives the full variable domain: DARVTQTPRHKVTEMGQEVTMRCQPILGHNTVFWYRQTMMQGLELLAYFRNRAPLDDSGMPKDRFSAEMPDATLATLKIQPSEPRDSAVYFCASGWGTSGGSAQYFGPGTRLLVL.